The following is a T cell receptor beta chain sequence with its context. No antigen is known for it. The input lacks base qualities; no much larger clone sits a single base away. The sample is drawn from a study of blood T cell repertoires in COVID-19 (dated by TCRdb to 2020 to 2022). Study-wide context: Samples covering the acute and convalescent phases of COVID-19 were provided by collaborators in the United States, Italy and Spain. The dataset comprised deeply sampled blood TCRbeta repertoires from subjects exposed to, actively infected with, or recovered from COVID-19. The samples were drawn from two sources: the first 160 participants of the ongoing ImmuneRACE study, and 1,000 to 1,500 subjects contributed by 6 global collaborators. The material from the prospective study consisted of cDNA or gDNA derived from T cells, B-cell-depleted T cells, or PBMCs. The repertoires were released in a freely available public database meant as a resource for research on the immune response to SARS-CoV-2. Where available, HLA class I and class II types were taken from metadata supplied by the sample provider and were not determined by assay-based typing. Sample metadata almost always included a de-identified subject ID, COVID-19 status, age in years and sex. General conclusions and limits of the study: How much clinical and demographic metadata was included differed by source and by participant, and the metadata was provided uncurated.

TCRbeta CDR3 regions were amplified from genomic DNA using the immunoSEQ Assay, a bias-controlled multiplex PCR. As for how the authors treated the data: The number of nucleated cells in each sample was estimated by amplification of reference gene primers within the assay. Sequence reads were collapsed and filtered to measure the absolute abundance of every unique TCRbeta CDR3 rearrangement. For each sample, productive Simpson clonality was calculated by taking the square root of Simpson's diversity index across productive rearrangements. TCRdb limited this immuneACCESS table to in-frame rearrangements with V and J called. A share of clones is missing; checked studies link under half to unresolved V genes, and the rest is unexplained. V and J calls and clone size are given by that table; D and trimming were obtained from the DNA. Across this sample there are around 200,000 clones, with about 87% seen only once. The top ten clonotypes cover 2.5% of the sample.

Reading from cysteine to phenylalanine, the CDR3 counts 12 amino acids. Here the CDR3 DNA is all that survives: 36 bases in frame from base 1. As encoded in the germline V gene, CDR1 is SQVTM while CDR2 is ANQGSEA. V is pared back by 5 bases and J by 6 bases, with 14 bases lying between the germline termini. Each collaborating institution followed its own protocols to collect whole blood in K2EDTA tubes. For TCRbeta analysis, collaborators shipped samples as frozen whole blood, isolated PBMCs, or DNA extracted from either of those sample types. This TCR was recovered from a man between 40 and 49 years old with active or convalescent COVID-19. The V gene is TRBV29-1 and the J gene is TRBJ2-7, and the D gene may be TRBD2, 5 bases matching. The sequenced sample consisted of peripheral blood. The DNA reads TGCAGCGTTTCGAGGTCGGAGGCCGAGCAGTACTTC. Translated, this gives CSVSRSEAEQYF.